Presented here are 6 T cell receptor beta chains from one specimen sequenced in a study of blood T cells in healthy people across ages. A second PCR, run for about 6 to 12 cycles, used a sample-barcoded 5' primer plus a J-beta primer mix. TCRdb re-called the 5' RACE reads through MiXCR, storing one row per CDR3 protein. The sample consists of approximately 900,000 distinct CDR3 sequences, about 48% of them appearing once. The sequencing sample was made of blood. These receptors came from a man aged 25 to 45 in good health.

Points on this clonotype: This sequence may be a read error, since a much larger clone differs from it by one base. This chain connects TRBV12-3 or TRBV12-4 to TRBJ2-1; D remains ambiguous. The CDR3 runs 11 residues. V was trimmed by 2 bases and J by 11 bases, leaving 7 bases between them. For the CDR3, the DNA is TGTGCCAGCAGTTTAACCGATAAGCAGTTCTTC. Translation gives CASSLTDKQFF.

J is TRBJ1-2 and V is TRBV28, with TRBD1 identical over 7 bases. Germline V gene lookup returns CDR1 MDHEN and CDR2 SYDVKM. The CDR3 is 16 amino acids. V lost 3 bases to trimming and J lost 2 bases; unmatched junction nucleotides: 9. CDR3 amino acids: CASSFLDREPNYGYTF. CDR3 in DNA: TGTGCCAGCAGTTTCCTTGACAGGGAGCCAAACTATGGCTACACCTTC.

The J gene is TRBJ1-5, the V gene TRBV12-3 or TRBV12-4, with 7 bases fitting TRBD1. V trimming: 6 bases; J trimming: 0 bases; junction bases outside the gene matches: 8. The CDR3 loop spans 16 amino acids. CDR3 sequence reads: CASRNATGISNQPQHF. The CDR3 nucleotides are TGTGCCAGCAGGAACGCGACAGGGATTAGCAATCAGCCCCAGCATTTT.

This clonotype showed up just once. The V gene is TRBV7-6, the J gene TRBJ2-1, with D unclear. CDR3 length: 14 residues. The V gene lost 8 bases and the J gene lost 2 bases, with 13 bases spanning the gap. Germline V lookup: CDR1 SGHVS, CDR2 FNYEAQ. This chain's CDR3 is CASSNAGPYNEQFF. The CDR3 DNA sequence: TGTGCCAGCTCCAACGCAGGCCCCTACAATGAGCAGTTCTTC.

The gene calls are TRBV20-1 and TRBJ2-1; 15 nucleotides match TRBD2. Germline-derived CDR1 and CDR2 are DFQATT and SNEGSKA (reference sequence). Trimming removed 3 bases from V and 5 bases from J; junction bases left unmatched: 8. CDR3 length: 17 amino acids. CDR3 sequence (DNA): TGCAGTGCTAGTGCCGGGACTAGCGGGGGGCCCCACAATGAGCAGTTCTTC. Translating gives CSASAGTSGGPHNEQFF.

This chain links TRBV20-1 with TRBJ1-2; TRBD1 aligns across 7 bases. With 3 bases clipped from V and 4 bases from J, the junction kept 8 bases outside the gene matches. Germline V CDR1 and CDR2: DFQATT, SNEGSKA (reference sequence). The CDR3 sequence is 14 residues long. This CDR3 is CSASRDRAGYGYTF. The CDR3 coding sequence is TGCAGTGCTAGTCGAGACAGGGCCGGCTATGGCTACACCTTC.